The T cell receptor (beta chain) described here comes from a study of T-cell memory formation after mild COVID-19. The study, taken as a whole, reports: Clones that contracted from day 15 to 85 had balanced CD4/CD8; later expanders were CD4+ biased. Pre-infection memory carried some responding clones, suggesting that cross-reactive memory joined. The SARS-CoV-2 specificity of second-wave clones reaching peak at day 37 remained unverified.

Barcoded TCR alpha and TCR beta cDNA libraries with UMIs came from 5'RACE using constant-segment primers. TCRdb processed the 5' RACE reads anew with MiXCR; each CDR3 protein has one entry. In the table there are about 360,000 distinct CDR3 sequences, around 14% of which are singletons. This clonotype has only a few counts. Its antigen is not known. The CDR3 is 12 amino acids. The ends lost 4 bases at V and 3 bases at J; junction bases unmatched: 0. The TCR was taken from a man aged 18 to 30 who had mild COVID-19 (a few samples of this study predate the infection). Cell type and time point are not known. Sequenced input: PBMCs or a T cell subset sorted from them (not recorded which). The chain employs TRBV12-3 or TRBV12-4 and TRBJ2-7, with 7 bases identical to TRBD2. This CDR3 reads CASSWEGYEQYF. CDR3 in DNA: TGTGCCAGCAGTTGGGAGGGCTACGAGCAGTACTTC.